This TCR beta chain came from a study of T cells after posttransplantation cyclophosphamide. The repertoire was sequenced with immunoSEQ multiplex PCR; TCRdb's copy has only in-frame clones and lacks some. This table holds some 21,000 clones, about 98% found once. This receptor was taken from a man aged 35-49 years in good health, CMV-negative, and a related stem cell transplant donor. Material for sequencing was naive CD8+ T cells sorted from PBMCs.

Here the CDR3 DNA reads TGTGCCAGCAGCTTTTACAAGGGAGGGAGCTCCTACAATGAGCAGTTCTTC. Protein sequence: CASSFYKGGSSYNEQFF. The rearrangement links TRBV7-6 to TRBJ2-1; 7 bases fit TRBD2. The CDR3 is 17 amino acids. CDR1 is SGHVS and CDR2 is FNYEAQ in the germline V gene. With V trimmed by 3 bases and J by 0 bases, 8 bases remained unmatched.